The source of this TCR beta chain is a study of siplizumab effects on memory and regulatory T cells. The CDR3 length is 14 residues. The germline gives CDR1 MNHEY, CDR2 SVGAGI. V was trimmed by 8 bases and J by 0 bases, leaving 14 bases between them. Study outcomes and limitations: Siplizumab gave mappable alloreactive CD4+ clones an average Treg-derived fraction of about 72%, against around 27% in controls. Most alloreactive clones went unmapped to unstimulated subsets; only a minor fraction mapped.

Worth noting for this clone: Its matching antigen is unknown.

Each sample yielded roughly 92,000 assayed TCR templates. The protocol was immunoSEQ multiplex PCR, while the TCRdb copy is restricted to in-frame clones and leaves out a portion. The data show 110,000 or so clones, just under 95% seen once. This TCR was sampled from a human donor in good health. Sequenced input: non-Treg CD4+ T cells sorted from blood. The chain couples TRBV6-5 to TRBJ2-7, with a weak D call TRBD2 (6 bases). Here the CDR3 DNA reads TGTGCCAGCCGGCCCCCCGGGGGCTCCTACGAGCAGTACTTC. This sequence encodes CASRPPGGSYEQYF.